A single sample is the source of the 32 T cell receptor beta chains below, sequenced in a study of regulatory T cells in long-lasting Graves disease. Building of the TCR beta libraries involved iRepertoire HTBI primers and Arm-PCR of CDR3 regions. One entry per CDR3 protein results from TCRdb running MiXCR on the multiplex PCR reads. This sample has some 420,000 distinct CDR3 sequences; about 20% occur once, and the top ten carry 13%. Time point meaning: persistent/refractory GD, antithyroid drugs over 5 years with positive TRAb. Generation of the TCR library employed RNA extracted from PBMCs. The source was peripheral blood mononuclear cells (PBMCs), collected when the disease was refractory, from a patient treated with antithyroid drugs. Receptors originate from a female donor with Graves disease.

The genes are TRBV10-3 and TRBJ1-1; the D gene is possibly TRBD1 (5 bases). Germline V gene lookup returns CDR1 ENHRY and CDR2 SYGVKD. The CDR3 runs to 13 residues. V lost 0 bases, J lost 5 bases, and 7 bases lay in between. The CDR3 DNA reads TGTGCCATCAGTGAGTCCAGGGAGACTGAAGCTTTCTTT. Translated, it gives CAISESRETEAFF.

Regarding this clonotype: A much larger clone sits a single nucleotide away, making a read error possible. This rearrangement joins TRBV6-1 to TRBJ1-1; D ambiguous. CDR1 and CDR2 from the germline V gene are MNHNS and SASEGT. V was shortened by 6 bases and J by 5 bases, with 7 bases between the two germline ends. The CDR3 is 11 amino acids. CDR3 sequence: CASRGWTEAFF. In nucleotides, the CDR3 is TGTGCCAGCAGGGGTTGGACTGAAGCTTTCTTT.

The table lists this clonotype with a few counts. This rearrangement joins TRBV20-1 to TRBJ1-1; 8 positions match TRBD1. Germline V gene lookup returns CDR1 DFQATT and CDR2 SNEGSKA (reference sequence). The V and J ends lost 6 bases and 4 bases, in that order; junction bases with no gene match: 4. The CDR3 consists of 12 residues. CDR3 protein: CSAITGGTEAFF. In DNA, the CDR3 is TGCAGTGCCATAACAGGGGGCACTGAAGCTTTCTTT.

The chain carries TRBV9 and TRBJ2-5, with 11 bases aligning to TRBD2. Looked up from germline, CDR1 is SGDLS and CDR2 is YYNGEE. The junction had 6 bases not matched to a gene; V was cut back by 3 bases and J by 5 bases. The CDR3 spans 15 residues. This chain's CDR3 is CASSGTSGGMETQYF. The CDR3 bases are TGTGCCAGCAGCGGAACTAGCGGGGGTATGGAGACCCAGTACTTC.

This clonotype was detected a few times. This sequence joins TRBV28 and TRBJ1-2; 9 nucleotides match TRBD1. The trim removed 8 bases at V and 3 bases at J, leaving 13 bases unmatched. The CDR3 runs 16 residues. Germline CDR1 MDHEN, CDR2 SYDVKM. CDR3 residues: CASLPSTGTGYYGYTF. The CDR3 nucleotides are TGTGCCAGCCTACCTTCTACCGGGACAGGGTACTATGGCTACACCTTC.

The chain employs TRBV30 and TRBJ2-7; D gene unclear. Germline V gives CDR1 GTSNPN, CDR2 SVGIG (reference sequence). With 0 bases removed from V and 9 bases from J, the gap between germline ends came to 9 bases. This CDR3 is 11 amino acids long. CDR3 sequence: CAWSVGSGQYF. The CDR3 DNA sequence: TGTGCCTGGAGTGTAGGGTCTGGGCAGTACTTC. The complete variable domain, with remaining parts taken from reference TRBV30 and TRBJ2-7, reads SQTIHQWPATLVQPVGSPLSLECTVEGTSNPNLYWYRQAAGRGLQLLFYSVGIGQISSEVPQNLSASRPQDRQFILSSKKLLLSDSGFYLCAWSVGSGQYFGPGTRLTVT.

This clonotype was picked up many times. CDR3 region: CASSPGWGHEQYF. CDR3 nucleotides: TGTGCCAGCAGCCCGGGCTGGGGGCACGAGCAGTACTTC. V gene TRBV2 combines with J gene TRBJ2-7, with D maybe TRBD1 (6 bases). The V end lost 6 bases, the J end lost 5 bases, and 14 bases lay between the germline ends. CDR1 and CDR2 from the germline V gene are SNHLY and FYNNEI. The CDR3 spans 13 residues. Looking up the rest from reference TRBV2 and TRBJ2-7 gives the full variable domain: EPEVTQTPSHQVTQMGQEVILRCVPISNHLYFYWYRQILGQKVEFLVSFYNNEISEKSEIFDDQFSVERPDGSNFTLKIRSTKLEDSAMYFCASSPGWGHEQYFGPGTRLTVT.

At least ten counts were recorded for this clonotype. The chain is built from TRBV28 and TRBJ2-2; either TRBD1 or TRBD2 may fit D (5 bases each). CDR1 and CDR2 (germline): MDHEN, SYDVKM. Trimming took off 8 bases at V and 3 bases at J, with 13 bases between the two ends. This CDR3 has 14 amino acids. The CDR3: CASLLRGYTGELFF. CDR3 DNA sequence: TGTGCCAGCCTCCTGAGGGGATACACCGGGGAGCTGTTTTTT.

This clonotype has only a few counts. This chain links TRBV6-1 with TRBJ2-7; possibly TRBD1 for D (6 bases). This CDR3 has 14 residues. Germline-derived CDR1 and CDR2 are MNHNS and SASEGT. V was trimmed by 6 bases and J by 5 bases, leaving 17 bases between them. The CDR3 region is CASRETGAWDEQYF. CDR3 DNA sequence: TGTGCCAGCAGAGAGACAGGAGCCTGGGACGAGCAGTACTTC.

The chain links TRBV4-1 to TRBJ1-1, with a possible D match to TRBD1 (5 bases). The CDR3 is 13 amino acids. Germline CDR1 reads MGHRA; CDR2 reads YSYEKL. Trimming stripped 1 base from V and 7 bases from J, with 10 bases between. The CDR3 spells CASSQVGVIEAFF. The CDR3, as DNA: TGCGCCAGCAGCCAAGTGGGGGTAATTGAAGCTTTCTTT.

This clonotype came up a few times. CDR3 region: CASVLAHEQFF. The CDR3 nucleotides are TGTGCCAGCGTACTAGCCCATGAGCAGTTCTTC. V usage is TRBV25-1 and J usage is TRBJ2-1; D is possibly TRBD2 (6 bases). Trimming stripped 8 bases from V and 8 bases from J, with 10 bases between. The CDR3 is 11 residues long. Per germline, CDR1 MGHDK and CDR2 SYGVNS.

Note on this clonotype: A read error may be the cause here, since a much bigger clone is one base away. This rearrangement joins TRBV6-4 to TRBJ2-7; 12 nucleotides match TRBD2. This CDR3 is 16 amino acids long. V lost 5 bases to trimming and J lost 9 bases; unmatched junction nucleotides: 14. Germline V gives CDR1 MRHNA, CDR2 SNTAGT. The CDR3 is CASSYQLAGGPSGQYF. CDR3 DNA: TGTGCCAGCAGTTACCAACTAGCGGGAGGACCTTCCGGGCAGTACTTC.

This clonotype was seen at least ten times. V and J are TRBV30 and TRBJ1-4; TRBD1 matches at 8 bases. CDR1 and CDR2 from the germline V gene are GTSNPN and SVGIG (reference sequence). V gave up 1 base and J gave up 6 bases; unmatched junction bases: 7. The CDR3 totals 15 residues. The DNA for the CDR3 is TGTGCCTGGAGTGGACAGGGGCCTTTGGATGAAAAACTGTTTTTT. It translates to CAWSGQGPLDEKLFF.

V usage is TRBV10-3 and J usage is TRBJ2-1, with 8 bases fitting TRBD2. This CDR3 spans 15 amino acids. Trimming removed 11 bases from V and 0 bases from J; junction bases left unmatched: 9. CDR1 and CDR2 (germline): ENHRY, SYGVKD. CDR3 in DNA: TGTGCCGGCGGGGGGACCACTAGCTCCTACAATGAGCAGTTCTTC. This codes for CAGGGTTSSYNEQFF.

In DNA, the CDR3 is TGTGCCAGCATCGCCTCGTATAGTCCGAACACCGGGGAGCTGTTTTTT. As protein: CASIASYSPNTGELFF. This chain links TRBV5-6 with TRBJ2-2; D remains unclear. The germline V gene encodes CDR1 SGHDT and CDR2 YYEEEE. This CDR3 is built from 16 residues. V lost 6 bases and J lost 0, with 15 bases in between. Drawing the rest from reference TRBV5-6 and TRBJ2-2, the complete variable domain is DAGVTQSPTHLIKTRGQQVTLRCSPKSGHDTVSWYQQALGQGPQFIFQYYEEEERQRGNFPDRFSGHQFPNYSSELNVNALLLGDSALYLCASIASYSPNTGELFFGEGSRLTVL.

In its sample, this clonotype is medium-sized. The chain uses TRBV12-5 and TRBJ1-1, with D possibly being TRBD1 (6 bases). V was pared by 9 bases and J by 1 base, with 15 bases between. Germline CDR1 LGHNT, CDR2 FRNRAP. This CDR3 contains 14 residues. CDR3 region: CASCPQGPNTEAFF. CDR3 nucleotides: TGTGCTAGCTGCCCACAGGGACCGAACACTGAAGCTTTCTTT.

As for this clonotype: This may be a read error, as it is one base from a much larger clone. The chain employs TRBV3-1 and TRBJ1-6; D perhaps matches TRBD1 (5 bases). Germline V gene data show CDR1 as LGHDT and CDR2 as YNNKEL (reference sequence). The length of the CDR3 is 14 residues. The CDR3 coding sequence is TGTGCCAGCAGGAAACAGGAGGCGATTTCACCCCCCCACTTT. It codes for CASRKQEAISPPHF.

Comment on this clonotype: Just one base apart from a much larger clone, this may be a read error. V is TRBV28 and J is TRBJ2-7; D is uncertain. This CDR3 region has 14 residues. With 6 bases removed from V and 6 bases from J, the gap between germline ends came to 18 bases. Germline CDR1 is MDHEN and CDR2 is SYDVKM. The CDR3 sequence: CASRFLSPRGEQYF. The CDR3 bases are TGTGCCAGCAGGTTTCTTTCCCCCCGCGGCGAGCAGTACTTC.

As regards this clonotype: The germline gene is not matched at one end of the junction; a read error may be the cause. The chain is built from TRBV2 and TRBJ2-3, with D unclear. Germline V gene sequence: CDR1 SNHLY, CDR2 FYNNEI. CDR3 size: 11 residues. The CDR3: CASSYTDTRYF. The DNA of the CDR3 is TGTGCCAGCAGCTACACAGATACGCGGTATTTT.

This chain uses TRBV7-2 with TRBJ1-1, with D hard to call. Trimming removed 4 bases from V and 2 bases from J, with 11 bases in between. CDR1 and CDR2 from the germline V gene are SGHTA and FQGNSA. The CDR3 runs 14 residues. For the CDR3, the DNA is TGTGCCAGCAGCTCTATGGCGTCCAACACTGAAGCTTTCTTT. Translating gives CASSSMASNTEAFF. The full variable domain, with the rest looked up from reference TRBV7-2 and TRBJ1-1, is GAGVSQSPSNKVTEKGKDVELRCDPISGHTALYWYRQSLGQGLEFLIYFQGNSAPDKSGLPSDRFSAERTGGSVSTLTIQRTQQEDSAVYLCASSSMASNTEAFFGQGTRLTVV.

Many counts were recorded for this clonotype. One end of the junction does not line up with germline, which may come from a read error. The genes are TRBV5-1 and TRBJ2-7; no reliable D call. The CDR3 is 12 amino acids. The germline CDR1 and CDR2 sequences are SGHRS and YFSETQ. Here the CDR3 DNA reads TGTGCCAGCAGAAGGGACTCCTACGAGCAGTACTTC. It specifies CASRRDSYEQYF.

This clonotype showed up just a few times. V usage is TRBV24-1 and J usage is TRBJ2-7; no clear D gene. This CDR3 has 13 amino acids. CDR1 is KGHDR and CDR2 is SFDVKD in the germline V gene. Trimming shortened V by 9 bases and J by 0 bases, and 11 bases separated the two germline ends. CDR3 protein: CATGETNSYEQYF. The DNA of the CDR3 is TGTGCCACCGGAGAGACAAACTCCTACGAGCAGTACTTC.

This clonotype was found a few times. This rearrangement joins TRBV7-9 to TRBJ1-1; possible D gene TRBD1, 5 bases. V was pared by 7 bases and J by 11 bases, with 29 bases between. Germline V gene data show CDR1 as SEHNR and CDR2 as FQNEAQ (reference sequence). The CDR3 runs 16 residues. The CDR3 DNA is TGTGCCAGCACCGAAGGTCCCGGGACGTCCGCAGCGTCTGCTTTCTTT. Protein: CASTEGPGTSAASAFF.

The chain recombines TRBV4-2 with TRBJ2-5, with 9 bases fitting TRBD1. Trimming took 5 bases from V and 5 from J; bases not matched to a gene: 6. CDR3 length: 14 residues. Per the germline V gene, CDR1 is LGHNA and CDR2 is YNFKEQ. CDR3 residues: CASSKGDREETQYF. Here the CDR3 DNA reads TGTGCCAGCAGCAAGGGGGACAGGGAGGAGACCCAGTACTTC.

The sample holds many counts of this clonotype. This chain uses TRBV7-2 with TRBJ2-5, with D possibly being TRBD1 or TRBD2 (6 bases each). Trimming shortened V by 5 bases and J by 7 bases, and 20 bases separated the two germline ends. Germline-derived CDR1 and CDR2 are SGHTA and FQGNSA. CDR3 size: 15 residues. In DNA, the CDR3 is TGTGCCAGCAGCCCCAACCGGGGGCTACCGACGACCCAGTACTTC. Translated, it gives CASSPNRGLPTTQYF.

This clonotype turned up a few times. The chain is built from TRBV28 and TRBJ2-5, with a weak D call TRBD1 (5 bases). Trimming removed 6 bases from V and 4 bases from J, with 18 bases in between. Germline V lookup: CDR1 MDHEN, CDR2 SYDVKM. The CDR3 has 15 residues. The CDR3 DNA reads TGTGCCAGCAGAGAAAGTTGGGGCCCACGAGAGACCCAGTACTTC. Its translation is CASRESWGPRETQYF.

In its sample, this clonotype was seen a few times. The CDR3: CSGGGIGESEKLFF. The CDR3 bases are TGCAGCGGAGGTGGGATTGGGGAGTCCGAAAAACTGTTTTTT. The V and J genes are TRBV29-1 and TRBJ1-4; D not resolved. CDR3 length: 14 residues. In germline, CDR1 is SQVTM, CDR2 ANQGSEA. V gave up 7 bases and J gave up 8 bases, with 20 bases separating them.

In its sample, this clonotype was seen many times. The gene calls are TRBV7-2 and TRBJ2-5; TRBD1 might be the D (5 bases). The CDR3 sequence is 14 residues long. The V gene's germline CDR1 is SGHTA and CDR2 FQGNSA. V lost 4 bases, J lost 4 bases, and 13 bases lay in between. The CDR3 here is CASSSLQARETQYF. CDR3 in DNA: TGTGCCAGCAGCTCTTTACAGGCCCGAGAGACCCAGTACTTC.

Many counts were recorded for this clonotype. CDR3: CASSLAVSASYEQYF. The CDR3 DNA is TGTGCCAGCAGTTTAGCCGTTTCCGCAAGCTACGAGCAGTACTTC. The chain employs TRBV12-3 or TRBV12-4 and TRBJ2-7; no clear D. The V gene lost 0 bases and the J gene lost 3 bases, with 12 bases spanning the gap. This CDR3 is 15 amino acids long.

Worth noting for this clonotype: The junction shows a germline mismatch at one end, possibly a read error. The gene calls are TRBV6-2 or TRBV6-3 and TRBJ1-1, with a tentative D call TRBD1 (6 bases). The CDR3 has 14 amino acids. CDR1 is MNHEY, CDR2 SVGEGT, per germline. This chain's CDR3 is CAGRSGQVNTEAFF. The CDR3 coding sequence is TGTGCCGGCAGGTCGGGACAAGTGAACACTGAAGCTTTCTTT.

This clonotype has a handful of counts. The genes are TRBV9 and TRBJ2-5; 7 bases align to TRBD2. The CDR3 runs 17 residues. Germline V gives CDR1 SGDLS, CDR2 YYNGEE. Trimming at V came to 4 bases and at J to 4 bases, leaving 16 bases not matched to a gene. The CDR3: CASSSPSLGGLLETQYF. CDR3 sequence (DNA): TGTGCCAGCAGCTCTCCCTCTCTGGGGGGGTTGTTAGAGACCCAGTACTTC.

In this sample, this clonotype turned up a few times. The chain combines TRBV5-8 with TRBJ2-5, with a weak D call TRBD2 (6 bases). The V end was cut by 0 bases, the J end by 4 bases, with 7 bases between. There are 13 residues in the CDR3. Per germline, CDR1 SGHTS and CDR2 YDEGEE. The CDR3 nucleotides are TGTGCCAGCAGCTTGGCTAGCGCAGAGACCCAGTACTTC. This encodes CASSLASAETQYF. The full variable domain, completed using reference TRBV5-8 and TRBJ2-5, is EAGVTQSPTHLIKTRGQQATLRCSPISGHTSVYWYQQALGLGLQFLLWYDEGEERNRGNFPPRFSGRQFPNYSSELNVNALELEDSALYLCASSLASAETQYFGPGTRLLVL.